One and the same sample provided the 2 T cell receptor beta chains below, sequenced in a study of early T cells in non-severe SARS-CoV-2 infection. TCRdb used MiXCR to reprocess the 5' RACE reads, holding one entry per CDR3 protein. This table holds tens of thousands of distinct CDR3 sequences, under 12% found once. Sequencing was done on a sample of whole blood. All receptors come from an adult who was a healthcare worker with PCR-confirmed SARS-CoV-2 infection or an uninfected control (not recorded which).

In this sample, this clonotype turned up many times. The J gene is TRBJ1-1, the V gene TRBV2; D is perhaps TRBD1 (5 bases). This CDR3 has 13 residues. The ends were cut back, 5 bases at V and 4 bases at J, with 11 bases in the middle. Germline V gives CDR1 SNHLY, CDR2 FYNNEI. The CDR3, as DNA: TGTGCCAGCAGTTCGGGACGGATCACTGAAGCTTTCTTT. It specifies CASSSGRITEAFF.

The rearrangement uses TRBV10-3 and TRBJ1-5; D might be TRBD1 (6 bases). This CDR3 is built from 13 residues. CDR1 is ENHRY and CDR2 is SYGVKD in the germline V gene. V was cut by 10 bases and J by 3 bases, with 13 bases left in between. The CDR3 DNA reads TGTGCCACTTGCCCAGGGGCCAATCAGCCCCAGCATTTT. Its translation is CATCPGANQPQHF.